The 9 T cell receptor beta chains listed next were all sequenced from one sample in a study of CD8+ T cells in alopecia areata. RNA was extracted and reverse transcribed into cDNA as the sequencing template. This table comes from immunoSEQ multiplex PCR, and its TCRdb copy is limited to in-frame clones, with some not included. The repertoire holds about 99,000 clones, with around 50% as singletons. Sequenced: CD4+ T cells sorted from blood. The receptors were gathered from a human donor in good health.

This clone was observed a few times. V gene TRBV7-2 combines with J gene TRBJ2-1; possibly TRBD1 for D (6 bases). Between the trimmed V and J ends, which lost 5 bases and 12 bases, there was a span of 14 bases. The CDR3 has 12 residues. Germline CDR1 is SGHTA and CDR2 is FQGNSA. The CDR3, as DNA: TGTGCCAGCAGCCGGCAGGGGATTAGGCAGTTCTTC. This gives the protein CASSRQGIRQFF. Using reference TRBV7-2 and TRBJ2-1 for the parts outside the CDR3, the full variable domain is GAGVSQSPSNKVTEKGKDVELRCDPISGHTALYWYRQSLGQGLEFLIYFQGNSAPDKSGLPSDRFSAERTGGSVSTLTIQRTQQEDSAVYLCASSRQGIRQFFGPGTRLTVL.

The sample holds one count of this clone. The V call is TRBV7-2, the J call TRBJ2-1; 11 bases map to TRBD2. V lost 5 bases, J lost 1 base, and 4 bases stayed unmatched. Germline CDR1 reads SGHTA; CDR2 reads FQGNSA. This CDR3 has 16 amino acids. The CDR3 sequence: CASSRASGGSYNEQFF. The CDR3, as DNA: TGTGCCAGCAGCCGGGCTAGCGGGGGGTCCTACAATGAGCAGTTCTTC.

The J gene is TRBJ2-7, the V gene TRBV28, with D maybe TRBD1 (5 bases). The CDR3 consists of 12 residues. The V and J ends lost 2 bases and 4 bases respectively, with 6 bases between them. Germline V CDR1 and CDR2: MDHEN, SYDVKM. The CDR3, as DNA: TGTGCCAGCAGTTTACCAGGGTACGAGCAGTACTTC. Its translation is CASSLPGYEQYF.

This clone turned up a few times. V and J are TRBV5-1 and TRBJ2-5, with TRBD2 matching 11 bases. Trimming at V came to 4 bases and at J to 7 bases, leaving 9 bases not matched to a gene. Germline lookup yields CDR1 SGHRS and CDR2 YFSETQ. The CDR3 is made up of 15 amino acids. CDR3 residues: CASSPEPGLAATQYF. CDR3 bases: TGCGCCAGCAGCCCTGAACCGGGACTAGCGGCGACCCAGTACTTC.

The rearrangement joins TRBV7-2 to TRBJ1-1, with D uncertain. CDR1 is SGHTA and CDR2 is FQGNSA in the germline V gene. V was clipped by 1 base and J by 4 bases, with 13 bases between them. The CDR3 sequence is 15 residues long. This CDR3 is CASSLVVGLPTEAFF. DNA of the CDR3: TGTGCCAGCAGCTTAGTGGTCGGACTCCCCACTGAAGCTTTCTTT.

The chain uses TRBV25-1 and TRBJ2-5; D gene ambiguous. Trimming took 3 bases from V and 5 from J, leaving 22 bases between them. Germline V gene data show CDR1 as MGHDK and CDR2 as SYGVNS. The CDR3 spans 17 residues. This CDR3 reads CASSDSKGRFLVETQYF. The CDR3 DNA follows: TGTGCCAGCAGTGATTCAAAGGGTCGTTTCTTAGTGGAGACCCAGTACTTC.

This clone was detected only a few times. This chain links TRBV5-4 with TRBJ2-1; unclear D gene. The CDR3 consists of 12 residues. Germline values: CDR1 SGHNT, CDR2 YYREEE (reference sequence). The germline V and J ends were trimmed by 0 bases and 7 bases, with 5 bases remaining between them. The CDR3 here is CASSLGQNEQFF. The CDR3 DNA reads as TGTGCCAGCAGCTTGGGCCAAAATGAGCAGTTCTTC.

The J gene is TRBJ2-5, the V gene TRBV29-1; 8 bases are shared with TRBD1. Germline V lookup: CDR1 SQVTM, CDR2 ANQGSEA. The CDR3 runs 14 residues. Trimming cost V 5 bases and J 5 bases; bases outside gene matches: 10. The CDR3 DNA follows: TGCAGCGTTATATTGACAGGGGCTTCGGAGACCCAGTACTTC. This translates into CSVILTGASETQYF.

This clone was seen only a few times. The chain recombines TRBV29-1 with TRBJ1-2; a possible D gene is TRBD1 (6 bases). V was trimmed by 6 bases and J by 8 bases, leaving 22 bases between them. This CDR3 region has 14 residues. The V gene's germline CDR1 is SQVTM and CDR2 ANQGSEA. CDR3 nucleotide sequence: TGCAGCGTAGAACACCGGGACACGGTCCCAGGCTACACCTTC. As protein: CSVEHRDTVPGYTF.